This paragraph covers one TCR beta chain sequence. Its matching antigen is unknown. This sample was included in a study of response to subunit inactivated influenza vaccine. General observations from the study: Each seasonal flu vaccination may recruit only limited new T cells, authors suggested.

Germline loops: CDR1 SQVTM, CDR2 ANQGSEA. V was pared by 4 bases and J by 1 base, with 6 bases between. The length of the CDR3 is 12 residues. TCRdb called the RT-PCR reads again in MiXCR, with one record for every CDR3 protein. The table lists a few hundred thousand distinct CDR3 sequences, 22% of them singletons, with approximately 10% in the top ten. Sequenced here: PBMCs from blood, sampled about 20 months after vaccination. This sequence joins TRBV29-1 and TRBJ2-3; D is unresolved. The TCR sequence derives from a man in his fifties or sixties who received an inactivated influenza vaccine. DNA for the CDR3: TGCAGCGTTGTCTATGGCACAGATACGCAGTATTTT. Encoded protein: CSVVYGTDTQYF.